Reported below is one T cell receptor beta chain. TCRdb keeps only in-frame clones here, not all; method: immunoSEQ multiplex PCR. The sample includes 200,000 or so clones, 89% of them seen just once. These data belong to a study of blood T cell repertoires in COVID-19. This CDR3 is built from 15 residues. V trimming: 4 bases; J trimming: 5 bases; junction bases outside the gene matches: 10. Germline CDR1 is SNHLY and CDR2 is FYNNEI. The receptor comes from a man aged 55 to 70 who had recovered from COVID-19. Source material: peripheral blood. The chain recombines TRBV2 with TRBJ2-5, with 7 bases fitting TRBD2. This CDR3 reads CASSVRSGTGETQYF. The CDR3 DNA reads TGTGCCAGCAGTGTTCGCAGCGGGACTGGGGAGACCCAGTACTTC.